Listed here are 10 T cell receptor beta chains from one sample, sequenced in a study of blood T cell repertoires in COVID-19. Some clones are missing from TCRdb's copy, which holds only in-frame ones; the method was immunoSEQ multiplex PCR. This table has 20,000 or so clones, approximately 88% appearing once. Sequenced: peripheral blood. These receptors came from a human donor in a cohort sampled during active COVID-19.

The CDR3 protein is CASSPRGIDGYTF. In DNA, the CDR3 is TGTGCCAGCTCACCTAGGGGGATTGATGGCTACACCTTC. V usage is TRBV18 and J usage is TRBJ1-2; D might be TRBD1 (6 bases). This CDR3 region has 13 residues. V was shortened by 3 bases and J by 6 bases, with 11 bases between the two germline ends. In germline, CDR1 is KGHSH, CDR2 LQKENI.

This rearrangement joins TRBV5-1 to TRBJ2-7; D might be TRBD2 (6 bases). V lost 4 bases to trimming and J lost 0 bases, with 11 bases between them. In germline, CDR1 is SGHRS, CDR2 YFSETQ. CDR3 size: 14 residues. The CDR3 region is CASSPGEDSYEQYF. The CDR3 DNA sequence: TGCGCCAGCAGCCCCGGGGAGGACTCCTACGAGCAGTACTTC.

The chain combines TRBV19 with TRBJ1-2; D possibly corresponds to TRBD1 (5 bases). CDR1 and CDR2 (germline): LNHDA, SQIVND (reference sequence). Trimming removed 3 bases from V and 4 bases from J, with 12 bases in between. The CDR3 has 14 amino acids. The DNA of the CDR3 is TGTGCCAGTAGTATCGCGGACACCCTCTATGGCTACACCTTC. It specifies CASSIADTLYGYTF.

This clone has just one count. The chain joins TRBV18 to TRBJ2-5; D may be TRBD2 (5 bases). Looked up from germline, CDR1 is KGHSH and CDR2 is LQKENI. V was cut by 0 bases and J by 5 bases, with 13 bases left in between. The CDR3 runs to 15 residues. The CDR3 spells CASSPPGLFRETQYF. CDR3 bases: TGTGCCAGCTCACCACCTGGACTGTTTCGGGAGACCCAGTACTTC.

V usage is TRBV5-8 and J usage is TRBJ2-3; 9 nucleotides line up with TRBD2. After removal of 0 bases from V and 2 bases from J, the junction contained 13 bases not matched to a gene. This CDR3 region has 19 residues. Germline V lookup: CDR1 SGHTS, CDR2 YDEGEE. This CDR3 reads CASSLGLAVVPKVTDTQYF. The DNA of the CDR3 is TGTGCCAGCAGCTTGGGACTAGCGGTGGTGCCTAAGGTCACAGATACGCAGTATTTT.

V and J are TRBV19 and TRBJ1-4; 9 nucleotides agree with TRBD1. The CDR3 runs to 14 residues. The ends lost 7 bases at V and 4 bases at J; junction bases unmatched: 4. From germline, CDR1 is LNHDA and CDR2 SQIVND (reference sequence). The CDR3 sequence is CASTPDRGNEKLFF. CDR3 coding DNA: TGTGCCAGTACCCCGGACAGGGGTAATGAAAAACTGTTTTTT.

This clone appeared once. The chain uses TRBV7-9 and TRBJ1-5; no firm D call. CDR1 and CDR2 from the germline V gene are SEHNR and FQNEAQ (reference sequence). The CDR3 covers 17 residues. Trimming shortened V by 4 bases and J by 3 bases, and 19 bases separated the two germline ends. CDR3 sequence: CASSSPRGAGPNQPQHF. CDR3 in DNA: TGTGCCAGCAGCTCGCCGCGAGGCGCTGGCCCCAATCAGCCCCAGCATTTT. The full variable domain, rest sourced from reference TRBV7-9 and TRBJ1-5, is DTGVSQNPRHKITKRGQNVTFRCDPISEHNRLYWYRQTLGQGPEFLTYFQNEAQLEKSRLLSDRFSAERPKGSFSTLEIQRTEQGDSAMYLCASSSPRGAGPNQPQHFGDGTRLSIL.

The chain is built from TRBV6-5 and TRBJ1-2; 7 bases line up with TRBD1. After removal of 6 bases from V and 4 bases from J, the junction contained 11 bases not matched to a gene. The CDR3 is 15 amino acids. The germline V gene has CDR1 MNHEY and CDR2 SVGAGI. CDR3 nucleotide sequence: TGTGCCAGCAGATTGGAGACAGGGAGATTCTATGGCTACACCTTC. This gives the protein CASRLETGRFYGYTF.

In DNA, the CDR3 is TGTGCCAGCAGTTTAACGGTTGCTAACTATGGCTACACCTTC. Translating it yields CASSLTVANYGYTF. The chain employs TRBV28 and TRBJ1-2; D is undetermined. The CDR3 is made up of 14 amino acids. Germline loops: CDR1 MDHEN, CDR2 SYDVKM. V was pared by 2 bases and J by 0 bases, with 7 bases between.

The chain carries TRBV5-6 and TRBJ1-6; D is unclear. The CDR3 runs to 15 residues. V was cut by 5 bases and J by 6 bases, with 15 bases left in between. Germline CDR1 reads SGHDT; CDR2 reads YYEEEE. The CDR3 sequence is CASRRDGGGNSPLHF. CDR3 coding DNA: TGTGCCAGCAGACGCGACGGTGGAGGTAATTCACCCCTCCACTTT. Full variable domain (missing parts from reference TRBV5-6 and TRBJ1-6): DAGVTQSPTHLIKTRGQQVTLRCSPKSGHDTVSWYQQALGQGPQFIFQYYEEEERQRGNFPDRFSGHQFPNYSSELNVNALLLGDSALYLCASRRDGGGNSPLHFGNGTRLTVT.